This T cell receptor (beta chain) was captured by sequencing in a study of blood T cell repertoires in COVID-19. In the study overall: The United States, Italy and Spain provided the acute and convalescent COVID-19 samples. PBMCs, B-cell-depleted T cells, or T cells provided the cDNA or gDNA that made up the material.

The sample holds a few counts of this clone. This same CDR3 is encoded by further DNA sequences in the sample. Study processing details: How many nucleated cells were present was estimated from reference gene primer amplification. The method was immunoSEQ multiplex PCR; TCRdb's version includes in-frame clones alone and lacks a portion of them. V, J and clone size are taken as reported in that table, and D and trimming were inferred from the DNA itself. The sample consists of over 70,000 clones, approximately 80% of them appearing once. The V and J ends lost 3 bases and 4 bases respectively, with 9 bases between them. This CDR3 is 13 amino acids long.

The sample taken for sequencing was peripheral blood. The chain employs TRBV12-3 or TRBV12-4 and TRBJ1-2, with D possibly being TRBD1 (5 bases). This TCR came from a woman older than 75 with acute or convalescent COVID-19. The CDR3 bases are TGTGCCAGCAGTTTGGGGCAGGGCTATGGCTACACCTTC. This codes for CASSLGQGYGYTF.